This T cell receptor beta chain was recovered during a study of T cell repertoires in cytomegalovirus infection. Study details: Matching HLA type, along with CMV infection, was indicated by public TCR beta signatures.

Study-wide results and limits: Cumulative public TCR beta family frequency identified CMV carriers with the relevant HLA. Dominating the ex vivo response were TCR beta clonotypes that were CMV-specific and HLA-C-restricted.

TCRdb used MiXCR to reprocess the reads, holding one entry per CDR3 protein. The table shows 300,000 to 450,000 distinct CDR3 sequences, with roughly 20% occurring only once. Germline V lookup: CDR1 SGHDN, CDR2 FVKESK. CDR3 length equals 15 residues. V gave up 4 bases and J gave up 9 bases; unmatched junction bases: 8. This clonotype was counted a few times. The antigen remains unidentified. The chain links TRBV14 to TRBJ1-4; 10 nucleotides line up with TRBD1. The sample taken for sequencing was PBMCs. This TCR derives from a human donor in good health (CMV status not recorded). Some clones in this sample may be carry-over from other donors' samples. The CDR3, as DNA: TGTGCCAGCAGCCGAGAAGAGGGACAGGGGAAAAAACTGTTTTTT. This gives the protein CASSREEGQGKKLFF. The variable domain in full, completed from reference TRBV14 and TRBJ1-4, reads EAGVTQFPSHSVIEKGQTVTLRCDPISGHDNLYWYRRVMGKEIKFLLHFVKESKQDESGMPNNRFLAERTGGTYSTLKVQPAELEDSGVYFCASSREEGQGKKLFFGSGTQLSVL.